Listed below are T cell receptor beta chains from one sample, sequenced in a study of cytomegalovirus exposure and HLA in healthy donors. Here immunoSEQ multiplex PCR was the method, and the copy in TCRdb shows in-frame clones only, minus some. The sample lists about 160,000 clones; around 83% were seen once. Material for sequencing was PBMCs. These receptors were taken from a man aged 18 to 29 in good health and CMV-seropositive. Both conserved end residues are part of each CDR3. Each record gives: V gene, J gene, clone size, CDR3 length, D gene, CDR3 protein, CDR3 DNA. The D gene is left open where the match is weak. Size tells how often a clone was seen (once, few, many) or the class of an expanded clone, and some rows leave it out.

>TRBV5-1|TRBJ1-1|once|14|TRBD1
CASSGGQGGTEAFF
TGCGCCAGCAGCGGGGGACAGGGTGGGACTGAAGCTTTCTTT
>TRBV27|TRBJ2-7|-|17|-
CASRDLRVGGAAYEQYF
TGTGCCAGCAGGGATCTCAGGGTTGGTGGGGCGGCCTACGAGCAGTACTTC
>TRBV19|TRBJ2-2|-|12|-
CASRELGGELFF
TGTGCCAGTAGGGAACTAGGTGGGGAGCTGTTTTTT
>TRBV10-3|TRBJ2-3|-|16|TRBD1
CAISEGWDRGTDTQYF
TGTGCCATCAGTGAAGGGTGGGACAGGGGAACAGATACGCAGTATTTT
>TRBV27|TRBJ2-2|-|15|TRBD1
CASSTGTEHTGELFF
TGTGCCAGCAGTACCGGGACAGAGCACACCGGGGAGCTGTTTTTT
>TRBV18|TRBJ1-1|-|16|TRBD1
CASSPRGQGVNTEAFF
TGTGCCAGCTCACCAAGGGGCCAGGGGGTGAACACTGAAGCTTTCTTT
>TRBV7-2|TRBJ2-6|-|15|-
CASSLVASGANGLTF
TGTGCCAGCAGCTTAGTAGCCTCTGGGGCCAACGGCCTGACTTTC
>TRBV5-1|TRBJ1-5|few|13|-
CASSFSGDQPQHF
TGCGCCAGCAGCTTCTCCGGGGATCAGCCCCAGCATTTT
>TRBV20-1|TRBJ2-1|-|11|-
CSASPGNEQFF
TGCAGTGCTAGTCCGGGTAATGAGCAGTTCTTC
>TRBV30|TRBJ1-6|-|15|TRBD1
CAWSGPGQYNSPLHF
TGTGCCTGGAGTGGCCCGGGACAGTATAATTCACCCCTCCACTTT
>TRBV6-5|TRBJ1-5|-|11|-
CASSRNQPQHF
TGTGCCAGCAGTCGTAATCAGCCCCAGCATTTT
>TRBV9|TRBJ2-1|-|19|-
CASSVAGVPIGTAYNEQFF
TGTGCCAGCAGCGTAGCGGGGGTCCCGATAGGAACGGCCTACAATGAGCAGTTCTTC
>TRBV4-3|TRBJ1-1|-|15|-
CASSQEAGANTEAFF
TGCGCCAGCAGCCAAGAAGCAGGGGCGAACACTGAAGCTTTCTTT
>TRBV7-2|TRBJ1-2|-|14|-
CASSSERGGYGYTF
TGTGCCAGCAGCAGCGAGAGGGGGGGATATGGCTACACCTTC
>TRBV2|TRBJ1-3|once|15|TRBD1
CASGDGTGAGNTIYF
TGTGCCAGCGGAGACGGGACAGGGGCTGGAAACACCATATATTTT
>TRBV7-2|TRBJ2-1|once|16|-
CASSLATGRSYNEQFF
TGTGCCAGCAGCTTAGCGACAGGACGCTCCTACAATGAGCAGTTCTTC
>TRBV5-4|TRBJ2-7|-|12|TRBD1
CASSGDRVEQYF
TGTGCCAGCAGCGGAGACAGGGTCGAGCAGTACTTC
>TRBV7-8|TRBJ1-2|-|16|TRBD1
CASSKGQGPINYGYTF
TGTGCCAGCAGTAAAGGACAGGGACCCATTAACTATGGCTACACCTTC
>TRBV6-5|TRBJ1-1|-|15|TRBD1
CASSLGQGWDTEAFF
TGTGCCAGCAGTTTGGGACAGGGATGGGACACTGAAGCTTTCTTT
>TRBV7-9|TRBJ1-4|-|15|-
CASSRLGADNEKLFF
TGTGCCAGCAGCAGATTGGGGGCCGATAATGAAAAACTGTTTTTT
>TRBV7-2|TRBJ1-2|-|14|-
CASSLSRAGDGYTF
TGTGCCAGCAGCTTATCGAGGGCAGGGGATGGCTACACCTTC
>TRBV5-1|TRBJ1-3|-|16|-
CASSPQEGSSGNTIYF
TGCGCCAGCAGCCCCCAGGAGGGAAGCTCTGGAAACACCATATATTTT